This is a list of T cell receptor beta chains from one sample in a study of blood T cell repertoires in COVID-19. Clones were read by immunoSEQ multiplex PCR, and TCRdb kept only the in-frame ones, dropping some. The table lists fewer than 120,000 clones, 75% to 80% of them singletons, with 15% to 20% in the top ten. The sequenced sample consisted of peripheral blood. The source of these receptors is a woman of 80 years or more with active or convalescent COVID-19. Both conserved end residues are part of each CDR3. A D gene is named only where the DNA matches it firmly. Clone size, where shown, is once, few, many, or a class for clones that have expanded.

j_call clone_size v_call d_call cdr3_nt cdr3_aa
TRBJ2-1 . TRBV7-3 TRBD2 TGTGCCAGCAGCACGGGACTAGCGGGTAACGATGAGCAGTTCTTC CASSTGLAGNDEQFF
TRBJ1-6 . TRBV3-1/TRBV3-2 TRBD1 TGTGCCAGCAGCCCCCGACAGGGGGTAAATTCACCCCTCCACTTT CASSPRQGVNSPLHF
TRBJ2-1 . TRBV24-1 TRBD2 TGTGCCACCAGTGATGGCGCTAGCGGGAAAACATACAATGAGCAGTTCTTC CATSDGASGKTYNEQFF
TRBJ1-1 once TRBV5-1 . TGCGCCAGCAGACCTGACAGGTCTGAAGCTTTCTTT CASRPDRSEAFF
TRBJ2-1 . TRBV28 TRBD2 TGTGCCAGCAGTTTCAGTGCGGGAGGCACTTACAATGAGCAGTTCTTC CASSFSAGGTYNEQFF
TRBJ1-1 . TRBV27 . TGTGCCAGCAGTCAGACCGTCGGGAAACCGGAAGCTTTCTTT CASSQTVGKPEAFF
TRBJ2-3 . TRBV5-1 TRBD2 TGCGCCAGCAGCTTGGCCTCCAGCGGGGGGATAGATACGCAGTATTTT CASSLASSGGIDTQYF
TRBJ1-1 . TRBV18 TRBD1 TGTGCCAGCTCACCATCCCAGGGGGGCACTGAAGCTTTCTTT CASSPSQGGTEAFF
TRBJ2-3 . TRBV18 TRBD2 TGTGCCAGCTCACCTCGGGCCGGACTAGCGGGAGGCACAGATACGCAGTATTTT CASSPRAGLAGGTDTQYF
TRBJ2-7 few TRBV3-1/TRBV3-2 . TGTGCCAGCAGCCAAAACAGGGACGAGCAGTACTTC CASSQNRDEQYF
TRBJ1-5 . TRBV28 . TGTGCCAGCAGTTTAAGACGGGACATTAGCAATCAGCCCCAGCATTTT CASSLRRDISNQPQHF
TRBJ2-1 . TRBV14 . TGTGCCAGCAGCCTGATCGGCTCCTACAATGAGCAGTTCTTC CASSLIGSYNEQFF
TRBJ1-5 once TRBV19 . TGTGCCAGTAGTGGAACAGGGTCGGGCAATCAGCCCCAGCATTTT CASSGTGSGNQPQHF
TRBJ2-2 few TRBV28 . TGTGCCAGCAGACGCGACAGGTACGGGGAGCTGTTTTTT CASRRDRYGELFF
TRBJ1-5 . TRBV4-2 . TGTGCCAGCAGCCAAGATCTCTATATCCCGGGGGGTCATCAGCCCCAGCATTTT CASSQDLYIPGGHQPQHF
TRBJ1-5 . TRBV6-2/TRBV6-3 . TGTGCCAGCAGTAGGTCCTCGGGAAGTCAGCCCCAGCATTTT CASSRSSGSQPQHF
TRBJ1-6 . TRBV28 . TGTGCCAGCACCGGTATAACGGATTCACCCCTCCACTTT CASTGITDSPLHF
TRBJ2-2 . TRBV9 TRBD2 TGTGCCAGCAGCGTCCTAGCGGGATCTTCCGGGGAGCTGTTTTTT CASSVLAGSSGELFF
TRBJ2-1 . TRBV10-2 . TGCGCCAGCAGTGCACAGATCTCCTACAATGAGCAGTTCTTC CASSAQISYNEQFF
TRBJ1-5 medium-sized TRBV19 . TGTGCCAGTAGTCCCCGCAGGGGAGATCTTCAGCCCCAGCATTTT CASSPRRGDLQPQHF
TRBJ2-7 . TRBV20-1 . TGCAGTGCTAGTCAGTCGCCACGAGGGAGTACGTACTTC CSASQSPRGSTYF
TRBJ1-5 . TRBV7-2 . TGTGCCAGCAGTTTCCAGCGGGATCAGCCCCAGCATTTT CASSFQRDQPQHF
TRBJ1-2 . TRBV7-2 TRBD1 TGTGCCAGCAGCCCCGGGACAGGGAGGTATGGCTACACCTTC CASSPGTGRYGYTF
TRBJ1-1 . TRBV7-9 . TGTGCCAGCAGCTTAGGAATGCAGGGAGAAGCTTTCTTT CASSLGMQGEAFF
TRBJ2-7 . TRBV11-2 TRBD1 TGTGCCAGCAGCTTAGCCTGGACAGGGGTAATCCACGAGCAGTACTTC CASSLAWTGVIHEQYF
TRBJ1-1 medium-sized TRBV10-1 . TGCGCCAGCAGTCACGGGAACACTGAAGCTTTCTTT CASSHGNTEAFF
TRBJ1-4 . TRBV25-1 TRBD1 TGTGCCAGCAGTGGCCTACAGGGGTTAGGTAATGAAAAACTGTTTTTT CASSGLQGLGNEKLFF
TRBJ2-7 few TRBV2 TRBD1 TGTGCCAGCAACACAGGGGGCGGTAGGTACGAGCAGTACTTC CASNTGGGRYEQYF
TRBJ1-4 . TRBV4-3 . TGCGCCAGCAGCCACGGACAGTCACCTAATGAAAAACTGTTTTTT CASSHGQSPNEKLFF
TRBJ1-5 . TRBV28 . TGTGCCAGCAGTTCCGCCCCTGGGGGGTTGAATCAGCCCCAGCATTTT CASSSAPGGLNQPQHF
TRBJ1-1 . TRBV2 . TGTGCCAGCAGAGAGGAGGTATGGACTGAAGCTTTCTTT CASREEVWTEAFF
TRBJ2-5 . TRBV29-1 . TGCAGCGTTGGTCGCAGGCAAGAGACCCAGTACTTC CSVGRRQETQYF
TRBJ1-1 . TRBV7-2 . TGTGCCAGCAGCTTAGAGGGGTTAATGAACACTGAAGCTTTCTTT CASSLEGLMNTEAFF
TRBJ1-2 . TRBV28 . TGTGCCAGCAGTTCCCTCGGGGTTAACTATGGCTACACCTTC CASSSLGVNYGYTF
TRBJ2-7 . TRBV7-2 TRBD1 TGTGCCAGCAGCACCCGGACAGGGTATGAGCAGTACTTC CASSTRTGYEQYF
TRBJ1-1 few TRBV18 . TGTGCCAGCTCACCTGATAGGAGAACTGAAGCTTTCTTT CASSPDRRTEAFF